The clone carrying this TCR beta chain was counted a few times. Its antigen is currently unknown. The CDR3 is 14 amino acids. The germline V and J ends were trimmed by 7 bases and 0 bases, with 11 bases remaining between them. The V gene's germline CDR1 is SNHLY and CDR2 FYNNEI. The data originate from a study of T cells in localized non-small cell lung cancer. Overall study findings and caveats: Longer overall survival was seen with higher T cell density measured in blood. Clonality peaked in uninvolved adjacent lung rather than tumor. Heterogeneity remains possible, as sequencing covered one tumor region only. When the top 100 tumor clones were examined, a median approximately 60 of them also appeared in the adjacent lung, which was paired and uninvolved.

TCRdb keeps only in-frame clones here, not all; method: immunoSEQ multiplex PCR. The data hold roughly 86,000 clones, with approximately 84% observed a single time. The rearrangement uses TRBV2 and TRBJ2-3; the D gene is possibly TRBD2 (6 bases). This TCR came from a man aged 35-69 years with stage I lung adenocarcinoma. Sequencing was performed on peripheral blood, taken before any cancer treatment. CDR3 loop: CASTAGYSTDTQYF. In DNA form, the CDR3 reads TGTGCCAGCACCGCGGGGTATAGCACAGATACGCAGTATTTT.